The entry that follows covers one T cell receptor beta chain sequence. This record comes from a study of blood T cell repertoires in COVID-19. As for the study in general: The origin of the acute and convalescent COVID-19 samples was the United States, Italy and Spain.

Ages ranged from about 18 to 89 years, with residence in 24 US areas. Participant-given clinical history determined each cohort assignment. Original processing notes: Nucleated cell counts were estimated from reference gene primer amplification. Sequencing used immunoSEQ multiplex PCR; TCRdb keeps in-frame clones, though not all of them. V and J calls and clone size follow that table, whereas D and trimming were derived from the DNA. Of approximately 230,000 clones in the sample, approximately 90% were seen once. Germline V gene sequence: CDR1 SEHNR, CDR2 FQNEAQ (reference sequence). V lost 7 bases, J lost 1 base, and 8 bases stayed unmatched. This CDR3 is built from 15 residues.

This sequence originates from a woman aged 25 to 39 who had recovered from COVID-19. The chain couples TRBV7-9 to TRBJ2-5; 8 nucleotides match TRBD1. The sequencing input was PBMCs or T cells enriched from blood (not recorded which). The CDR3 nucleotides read TGTGCCAGCATCACCGGGACAGGAGTCCAAGAGACCCAGTACTTC. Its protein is CASITGTGVQETQYF.